The 31 T cell receptor beta chains reported below all come from one sample, sequenced in a study of cytomegalovirus exposure and HLA in healthy donors. This PCR relied on a set of 60 Vbeta primers and 13 Jbeta primers. Method: immunoSEQ multiplex PCR; TCRdb's copy keeps in-frame clones and lacks some. Of more than 200,000 clones listed, about 80% are singletons. The material sequenced was PBMCs. These receptors came from a man aged 40-49 years in good health and CMV-seropositive.

This chain links TRBV5-6 with TRBJ2-1; 12 nucleotides line up with TRBD2. J lost 3 bases, V lost 5 bases, and 6 bases had no gene match. Germline loops: CDR1 SGHDT, CDR2 YYEEEE. The CDR3 is made up of 16 amino acids. CDR3: CASRLGLAGLYNEQFF. The CDR3 nucleotides are TGTGCCAGCAGACTGGGACTAGCGGGCCTCTACAATGAGCAGTTCTTC.

This sequence joins TRBV10-1 and TRBJ2-3; TRBD1 is a possible D gene (6 bases). CDR3 length: 13 amino acids. V was trimmed by 5 bases and J by 4 bases, leaving 10 bases between them. Germline values: CDR1 WNHNN, CDR2 SYGVQD (reference sequence). CDR3 in amino acids: CASSSGGADTQYF. CDR3 nucleotide sequence: TGCGCCAGCAGTTCTGGGGGCGCAGATACGCAGTATTTT.

The chain combines TRBV4-1 with TRBJ2-4; 7 positions match TRBD1. The V gene's germline CDR1 is MGHRA and CDR2 YSYEKL. This CDR3 is built from 14 residues. With V trimmed by 3 bases and J by 2 bases, 1 base remained unmatched. CDR3 protein: CASSQTGTKNIQYF. CDR3 sequence (DNA): TGCGCCAGCAGCCAGACAGGGACCAAAAACATTCAGTACTTC.

This clone turned up a few times. V gene TRBV7-9 combines with J gene TRBJ1-2, with a tentative D call TRBD1 (6 bases). The CDR3 spans 14 residues. V dropped 1 base and J dropped 4 bases, with 10 bases sitting between them. CDR1 is SEHNR and CDR2 is FQNEAQ in the germline V gene (reference sequence). CDR3 sequence reads: CASSLGQAFYGYTF. The CDR3 nucleotides are TGTGCCAGCAGCTTAGGACAGGCCTTCTATGGCTACACCTTC.

This clone was recorded a few times. V gene TRBV19 combines with J gene TRBJ1-1; unclear D gene. The germline gives CDR1 LNHDA, CDR2 SQIVND (reference sequence). CDR3 length: 16 residues. V was trimmed by 7 bases and J by 1 base, leaving 19 bases between them. In DNA form, the CDR3 reads TGTGCCAGTACCAAGCAGCGGGGTTACAGGAACACTGAAGCTTTCTTT. Translated: CASTKQRGYRNTEAFF.

The V gene is TRBV29-1, the J gene TRBJ2-3; 9 nucleotides line up with TRBD1. The CDR3 totals 15 residues. The V gene's germline CDR1 is SQVTM and CDR2 ANQGSEA. J lost 4 bases, V lost 5 bases, and 10 bases had no gene match. The CDR3 nucleotides are TGCAGCGTTCTGCATACAGGGGGCGCGGCAGATACGCAGTATTTT. This translates into CSVLHTGGAADTQYF.

This chain links TRBV4-1 with TRBJ2-5, with TRBD2 identical over 11 bases. From germline, CDR1 is MGHRA and CDR2 YSYEKL. This CDR3 comprises 16 residues. V dropped 9 bases and J dropped 2; count of bases not matched to a gene: 11. The DNA of the CDR3 is TGCGCCAGACTAGCGGGAGCGCAAGGGAGGCAAGAGACCCAGTACTTC. The encoded protein is CARLAGAQGRQETQYF.

The chain links TRBV5-4 to TRBJ2-3, with no clear D. Germline CDR1 SGHNT, CDR2 YYREEE (reference sequence). V was clipped by 4 bases and J by 0 bases, with 12 bases between them. This CDR3 contains 15 residues. The CDR3 sequence: CASSVGLVSTDTQYF. The CDR3 DNA is TGTGCCAGCAGCGTTGGGCTGGTAAGCACAGATACGCAGTATTTT.

V is TRBV30 and J is TRBJ1-1; 7 bases map to TRBD1. V was pared by 4 bases and J by 10 bases, with 9 bases of the junction left unmatched. The V gene's germline CDR1 is GTSNPN and CDR2 SVGIG (reference sequence). CDR3 length equals 12 residues. The CDR3 protein is CAWTLPGTVAFF. CDR3 sequence (DNA): TGTGCCTGGACTTTACCCGGGACAGTAGCTTTCTTT.

Here the CDR3 DNA reads TGCGCCAGCAGCTTTAGCGGTAGCTCCTACGAGCAGTACTTC. This gives the protein CASSFSGSSYEQYF. The gene calls are TRBV5-1 and TRBJ2-7, with D maybe TRBD2 (6 bases). The ends were cut back, 2 bases at V and 0 bases at J, with 9 bases in the middle. The CDR3 contains 14 residues. Germline CDR1 SGHRS, CDR2 YFSETQ.

This clone came up once. The genes are TRBV15 and TRBJ2-1; D remains ambiguous. Germline V gives CDR1 LNHNV, CDR2 YYDKDF (reference sequence). CDR3 size: 14 residues. V lost 0 bases to trimming and J lost 5 bases, with 8 bases between them. The CDR3 loop is CATSRDPGNNEQFF. CDR3 bases: TGTGCCACCAGCAGAGATCCAGGAAACAATGAGCAGTTCTTC.

This clone was observed once. This chain uses TRBV6-5 with TRBJ1-3; 7 nucleotides line up with TRBD1. This CDR3 spans 14 amino acids. Germline V gene sequence: CDR1 MNHEY, CDR2 SVGAGI. V trimming: 6 bases; J trimming: 5 bases; junction bases outside the gene matches: 7. CDR3 residues: CASSSRGRRNTIYF. CDR3 bases: TGTGCCAGCAGCTCAAGGGGGCGTAGAAACACCATATATTTT.

The rearrangement uses TRBV27 and TRBJ1-5, with 7 nucleotides matching TRBD1. CDR3 length: 14 residues. The V and J ends lost 6 bases and 4 bases, in that order; junction bases with no gene match: 6. Germline-derived CDR1 and CDR2 are MNHEY and SMNVEV (reference sequence). This chain's CDR3 is CASSDLGQNQPQHF. CDR3 bases: TGTGCCAGCAGCGACTTGGGACAGAATCAGCCCCAGCATTTT.

The chain joins TRBV15 to TRBJ1-4, with TRBD1 identical over 9 bases. The germline V gene encodes CDR1 LNHNV and CDR2 YYDKDF (reference sequence). Trimming removed 0 bases from V and 2 bases from J; junction bases left unmatched: 10. This CDR3 has 19 residues. The CDR3 sequence: CATSRDLGQGYGTNEKLFF. CDR3 bases: TGTGCCACCAGCAGAGATCTGGGACAGGGATATGGGACTAATGAAAAACTGTTTTTT.

This sequence joins TRBV19 and TRBJ1-1; D might be TRBD1 (6 bases). Per the germline V gene, CDR1 is LNHDA and CDR2 is SQIVND (reference sequence). CDR3 size: 14 residues. Trimming cost V 10 bases and J 2 bases, with 17 bases left between them. The CDR3 spells CATTPGGPNTEAFF. DNA for the CDR3: TGTGCCACCACTCCGGGGGGCCCTAACACTGAAGCTTTCTTT.

The gene calls are TRBV6-5 and TRBJ2-1; no definite D call. CDR3 length equals 13 residues. The V end was cut by 0 bases, the J end by 5 bases, with 5 bases between. Germline lookup yields CDR1 MNHEY and CDR2 SVGAGI. The CDR3, as DNA: TGTGCCAGCAGTTACTCGTTCGACAATGAGCAGTTCTTC. The encoded protein is CASSYSFDNEQFF.

This rearrangement joins TRBV10-2 to TRBJ2-7; TRBD1 might be the D (6 bases). Per the germline V gene, CDR1 is WSHSY and CDR2 is SAAADI. V lost 4 bases and J lost 2, with 12 bases in between. CDR3 length equals 14 residues. DNA for the CDR3: TGCGCCAGCAGTGTCAGGCAGGGGCCCTACGAGCAGTACGTC. It specifies CASSVRQGPYEQYV.

This rearrangement joins TRBV30 to TRBJ1-2, with D possibly matching TRBD1 (6 bases). Germline CDR1 and CDR2: GTSNPN and SVGIG (reference sequence). Trimming shortened V by 5 bases and J by 9 bases, and 16 bases separated the two germline ends. The CDR3 is 12 amino acids. CDR3 amino acids: CAWVGGPGSYTF. The CDR3 nucleotides read TGTGCCTGGGTAGGGGGTCCCGGGAGCTACACCTTC. Looking up the rest from reference TRBV30 and TRBJ1-2 gives the full variable domain: SQTIHQWPATLVQPVGSPLSLECTVEGTSNPNLYWYRQAAGRGLQLLFYSVGIGQISSEVPQNLSASRPQDRQFILSSKKLLLSDSGFYLCAWVGGPGSYTFGSGTRLTVV.

The chain joins TRBV2 to TRBJ2-7; D is ambiguous. The V end lost 1 base, the J end lost 2 bases, and 12 bases lay between the germline ends. Germline V gene data show CDR1 as SNHLY and CDR2 as FYNNEI. The CDR3 length is 15 residues. The CDR3 DNA is TGTGCCAGCAGTGAAGGCGTTTGGTGGGCCTACGAGCAGTACGTC. Translating it yields CASSEGVWWAYEQYV.

The chain joins TRBV4-1 to TRBJ1-2; no clear D gene. The CDR3 is made up of 15 amino acids. The germline gives CDR1 MGHRA, CDR2 YSYEKL. The ends were cut back, 4 bases at V and 5 bases at J, with 17 bases in the middle. The CDR3 nucleotides read TGCGCCAGCAGCCCTGGTCTCGTTGAGTTATATGGCTACACCTTC. It is translated as CASSPGLVELYGYTF.

The rearrangement joins TRBV5-4 to TRBJ2-2; 7 bases are a match to TRBD1. V lost 4 bases, J lost 8 bases, and 14 bases stayed unmatched. The CDR3 spans 16 residues. Germline assignment: CDR1 SGHNT and CDR2 YYREEE (reference sequence). The CDR3 loop is CASSPPGQIPVGELFF. CDR3 sequence (DNA): TGTGCCAGCAGCCCCCCGGGACAGATCCCTGTAGGGGAGCTGTTTTTT.

This chain joins TRBV5-1 and TRBJ1-1; D not resolved. The CDR3 has 14 amino acids. Germline CDR1 and CDR2: SGHRS and YFSETQ. Trimming removed 1 base at V and 0 bases at J, with 7 bases between. The CDR3 DNA reads TGCGCCAGCAGCTTGACCACTTTGAACACTGAAGCTTTCTTT. It is translated as CASSLTTLNTEAFF.

The rearrangement links TRBV10-3 to TRBJ2-1; TRBD2 might be the D (5 bases). Germline CDR1 is ENHRY and CDR2 is SYGVKD. The V gene lost 4 bases and the J gene lost 8 bases, with 12 bases spanning the gap. The CDR3 is made up of 13 amino acids. The CDR3 spells CAISADPSHEQFF. CDR3 coding DNA: TGTGCCATCAGTGCGGACCCTAGCCATGAGCAGTTCTTC.

For the CDR3, the DNA is TGTGCCAGCAGGGGACTACGCACAGATACGCAGTATTTT. It yields the protein CASRGLRTDTQYF. The V call is TRBV2, the J call TRBJ2-3; the match to TRBD2 covers 7 bases. V gave up 6 bases and J gave up 1 base; unmatched junction bases: 1. The CDR3 spans 13 residues. In germline, CDR1 is SNHLY, CDR2 FYNNEI.

V and J are TRBV18 and TRBJ1-1; a possible D gene is TRBD1 (5 bases). The CDR3 has 13 amino acids. CDR1 is KGHSH and CDR2 is LQKENI in the germline V gene. V was trimmed by 2 bases and J by 3 bases, leaving 7 bases between them. CDR3 in amino acids: CASSPDSYTEAFF. The CDR3 DNA reads as TGTGCCAGCTCACCAGACAGTTACACTGAAGCTTTCTTT.

The rearrangement uses TRBV18 and TRBJ1-4; TRBD1 matches 11 bases. The germline V gene has CDR1 KGHSH and CDR2 LQKENI. This CDR3 is 16 amino acids long. After removal of 5 bases from V and 5 bases from J, the junction contained 7 bases not matched to a gene. The CDR3 sequence is CASSSARTGGNEKLFF. The CDR3 DNA sequence: TGTGCCAGCTCATCCGCGCGGACAGGGGGCAATGAAAAACTGTTTTTT.

As regards this clone: Different DNA sequences within this sample yield the same CDR3. The CDR3 reads CASSSRYGYTF. CDR3 in DNA: TGTGCCAGCAGTAGCCGATATGGCTACACCTTC. The rearrangement uses TRBV6-5 and TRBJ1-2; D remains unclear. V was clipped by 5 bases and J by 5 bases, with 6 bases between them. CDR3 length: 11 residues. Germline assignment: CDR1 MNHEY and CDR2 SVGAGI.

This clone has only one observation. This chain connects TRBV29-1 to TRBJ1-2; the match to TRBD1 covers 9 bases. CDR3 length: 13 residues. Per germline, CDR1 SQVTM and CDR2 ANQGSEA. V gave up 6 bases and J gave up 2 bases; unmatched junction bases: 4. This CDR3 reads CSVEQGANYGYTF. The CDR3 nucleotides are TGCAGCGTGGAACAGGGGGCGAACTATGGCTACACCTTC.

The CDR3 DNA follows: TGTGCCAGCAGCTTAGGTAGCGGGAGGTTCAATGAGCAGTTCTTC. Translation: CASSLGSGRFNEQFF. This chain uses TRBV7-7 with TRBJ2-1, with 10 bases identical to TRBD2. The V and J ends lost 1 base and 6 bases, in that order; junction bases with no gene match: 3. Germline assignment: CDR1 SSHAT and CDR2 FNYEAQ (reference sequence). The CDR3 runs to 15 residues.

The chain links TRBV19 to TRBJ2-7; D possibly corresponds to TRBD2 (6 bases). The germline gives CDR1 LNHDA, CDR2 SQIVND (reference sequence). There are 16 residues in the CDR3. Trimming removed 5 bases from V and 0 bases from J, with 17 bases in between. This chain's CDR3 is CASSPEGRGTSYEQYF. CDR3 DNA sequence: TGTGCCAGTAGTCCAGAGGGGCGGGGTACCTCCTACGAGCAGTACTTC.

The chain links TRBV5-6 to TRBJ1-2, with D possibly TRBD1 on 5 matching bases. V dropped 6 bases and J dropped 8 bases, with 14 bases sitting between them. CDR1 and CDR2 from the germline V gene are SGHDT and YYEEEE. This CDR3 contains 12 residues. DNA for the CDR3: TGTGCCAGCACCCTGGGGGGGAGAGGCTACACCTTC. This encodes CASTLGGRGYTF.